The source of this T cell receptor (beta chain) is a study of OX40 agonist ivuxolimab in advanced cancers. Study-wide background: Ivuxolimab is a fully human IgG2 antibody that activates OX40 (CD134). Broader study findings: Doses of 0.1 to 3.0 mg/kg were accompanied by clonal expansion of CD4+ and CD8+ blood T cells by week 6.

Concerning this clone: Antigen specificity is unknown.

Some clones are missing from TCRdb's copy, which holds only in-frame ones; the method was immunoSEQ multiplex PCR. Counted here are fewer than 65,000 clones, 70% to 80% occurring once; the ten biggest clones make up roughly 3.9%. Sampled blood was obtained at baseline, cycle 4 day 1, and cycle 7 day 1. The source of this sequence is an adult with an advanced solid tumor such as melanoma, head and neck, liver or kidney cancer. The source was CD4+ or CD8+ T cells sorted from blood, collected in a trial of the OX40 agonist ivuxolimab.

This CDR3 is CASSPWTGTYEQYF. Here the CDR3 DNA reads TGTGCCAGCAGCCCGTGGACAGGGACCTACGAGCAGTACTTC. The V and J genes are TRBV7-7 and TRBJ2-7; the match to TRBD1 covers 8 bases. The CDR3 length is 14 residues. The ends lost 5 bases at V and 2 bases at J; junction bases unmatched: 5. Per the germline V gene, CDR1 is SSHAT and CDR2 is FNYEAQ (reference sequence).